The next 15 T cell receptor beta chains were all read from a single sample in a study of T cell responses to AZD1222 COVID-19 vaccine. TCRdb's copy holds only in-frame clones and misses some; the assay was immunoSEQ multiplex PCR. The sample gives 150,000 to 200,000 clones, roughly nine tenths of which show up once; 3.6% is in the top ten. The input for sequencing was peripheral blood, taken 28 days after the second dose of the MenACWY control vaccine. The receptors come from an adult who received the MenACWY meningococcal vaccine as a control.

The count of this clone is one. This chain links TRBV19 with TRBJ1-5; 9 bases align to TRBD1. With V trimmed by 3 bases and J by 3 bases, 3 bases remained unmatched. The CDR3 consists of 15 residues. From germline, CDR1 is LNHDA and CDR2 SQIVND (reference sequence). CDR3 sequence reads: CASSMGQGYNQPQHF. The CDR3 region has the DNA TGTGCCAGTAGTATGGGACAGGGCTACAATCAGCCCCAGCATTTT.

This rearrangement joins TRBV7-9 to TRBJ1-1; D ambiguous. The V gene's germline CDR1 is SEHNR and CDR2 FQNEAQ (reference sequence). The CDR3 contains 14 residues. V shed 3 bases and J shed 0 bases, with 8 bases lying between them. The DNA of the CDR3 is TGTGCCAGCAGCTTGGTAGGATTGAACACTGAAGCTTTCTTT. Amino acids: CASSLVGLNTEAFF. The full variable domain, in which reference TRBV7-9 and TRBJ1-1 provide the parts outside the CDR3, is DTGVSQNPRHKITKRGQNVTFRCDPISEHNRLYWYRQTLGQGPEFLTYFQNEAQLEKSRLLSDRFSAERPKGSFSTLEIQRTEQGDSAMYLCASSLVGLNTEAFFGQGTRLTVV.

The chain has TRBV20-1 and TRBJ1-2; 9 nucleotides align to TRBD1. Germline loops: CDR1 DFQATT, CDR2 SNEGSKA (reference sequence). Trimming took 5 bases from V and 6 from J; bases not matched to a gene: 1. This CDR3 is built from 11 residues. The CDR3 nucleotides read TGCAGTGCTGGGGACAGGGATGGCTACACCTTC. Its protein is CSAGDRDGYTF.

The chain couples TRBV6-1 to TRBJ1-5, with D hard to call. Between the trimmed V and J ends, which lost 1 base and 4 bases, there was a span of 8 bases. From germline, CDR1 is MNHNS and CDR2 SASEGT. This CDR3 comprises 14 residues. The CDR3 is CASSEVRGNQPQHF. The CDR3 DNA reads as TGTGCCAGCAGTGAAGTACGGGGTAATCAGCCCCAGCATTTT.

V usage is TRBV25-1 and J usage is TRBJ2-7, with 9 bases fitting TRBD1. In germline, CDR1 is MGHDK, CDR2 SYGVNS. The CDR3 is 14 residues long. Losses at the gene ends were 6 bases for V and 2 bases for J; bases not matched to a gene: 5. The CDR3 nucleotides are TGTGCCAGCAGGGGACAGGGAGGAACCTACGAGCAGTACTTC. Translated: CASRGQGGTYEQYF.

The chain carries TRBV11-2 and TRBJ2-5; TRBD1 might be the D (5 bases). V dropped 6 bases and J dropped 7 bases, with 21 bases sitting between them. Germline V gene sequence: CDR1 SGHAT, CDR2 FQNNGV. The CDR3 spans 15 residues. The CDR3 region is CASSQSPRQGGTQYF. In DNA form, the CDR3 reads TGTGCCAGCAGTCAGAGTCCGCGGCAGGGCGGGACCCAGTACTTC.

The chain links TRBV9 to TRBJ2-2; D may be TRBD2 (5 bases). The CDR3 is 16 amino acids. V was trimmed by 1 base and J by 4 bases, leaving 14 bases between them. Per the germline V gene, CDR1 is SGDLS and CDR2 is YYNGEE. This chain's CDR3 is CASSVHPGSLTGELFF. CDR3 DNA sequence: TGTGCCAGCAGCGTACATCCGGGAAGCCTCACCGGGGAGCTGTTTTTT.

The J gene is TRBJ2-7, the V gene TRBV29-1; perhaps TRBD2 as D (6 bases). The CDR3 is 14 amino acids. V was shortened by 3 bases and J by 3 bases, with 15 bases between the two germline ends. The germline V gene has CDR1 SQVTM and CDR2 ANQGSEA. The CDR3 is CSVEWRDGGYEQYF. CDR3 DNA sequence: TGCAGCGTTGAGTGGAGGGATGGTGGCTACGAGCAGTACTTC.

Here the CDR3 reads CASSSEGDRKGYTF. DNA for the CDR3: TGTGCCAGCAGCTCGGAGGGTGACAGGAAGGGCTACACCTTC. The V and J genes are TRBV5-4 and TRBJ1-2; possibly TRBD1 for D (6 bases). CDR1 and CDR2 (germline): SGHNT, YYREEE (reference sequence). The CDR3 is made up of 14 amino acids. V lost 3 bases, J lost 8 bases, and 17 bases lay in between.

The V call is TRBV9, the J call TRBJ2-1; no reliable D call. Germline assignment: CDR1 SGDLS and CDR2 YYNGEE. The CDR3 is 14 residues long. Trimming pared 2 bases from V and 5 bases from J, leaving 11 bases between. The CDR3 reads CASSVQASNNEQFF. CDR3 sequence (DNA): TGTGCCAGCAGCGTCCAAGCGTCCAACAATGAGCAGTTCTTC.

This rearrangement joins TRBV28 to TRBJ1-5, with TRBD1 identical over 8 bases. Looked up from germline, CDR1 is MDHEN and CDR2 is SYDVKM. The CDR3 is 15 amino acids. After removal of 0 bases from V and 2 bases from J, the junction contained 0 bases not matched to a gene. The CDR3 nucleotides read TGTGCCAGCAGTTTATGGGGACAGGGCAATCAGCCCCAGCATTTT. Its protein is CASSLWGQGNQPQHF.

The V call is TRBV5-1, the J call TRBJ2-7; weak D call: TRBD1 (6 bases). The V and J ends lost 2 bases and 5 bases respectively, with 17 bases between them. The CDR3 has 15 residues. CDR1 SGHRS and CDR2 YFSETQ come from the germline V gene. CDR3 DNA: TGCGCCAGCAGCTTCTTTTTTGGGGACAACGACGAGCAGTACTTC. Residues: CASSFFFGDNDEQYF. Full variable domain (outside the CDR3, taken from reference TRBV5-1 and TRBJ2-7): KAGVTQTPRYLIKTRGQQVTLSCSPISGHRSVSWYQQTPGQGLQFLFEYFSETQRNKGNFPGRFSGRQFSNSRSEMNVSTLELGDSALYLCASSFFFGDNDEQYFGPGTRLTVT.

This chain joins TRBV2 and TRBJ1-5; tentative D call: TRBD1 (5 bases). This CDR3 has 14 amino acids. Per the germline V gene, CDR1 is SNHLY and CDR2 is FYNNEI. Trimming removed 2 bases at V and 6 bases at J, with 11 bases between. As DNA, the CDR3 is TGTGCCAGCAGTGAATGGCAGGGTACTCAGCCCCAGCATTTT. It codes for CASSEWQGTQPQHF.

This clone was detected only once. The chain combines TRBV30 with TRBJ1-2, with D perhaps matching TRBD1 (5 bases). Germline CDR1 GTSNPN, CDR2 SVGIG (reference sequence). This CDR3 region has 16 residues. V dropped 0 bases and J dropped 1 base, with 15 bases sitting between them. The CDR3 region is CAWSVLAGNRNYGYTF. CDR3 bases: TGTGCCTGGAGTGTATTGGCAGGGAATCGTAACTATGGCTACACCTTC. The variable domain in full, completed from reference TRBV30 and TRBJ1-2, reads SQTIHQWPATLVQPVGSPLSLECTVEGTSNPNLYWYRQAAGRGLQLLFYSVGIGQISSEVPQNLSASRPQDRQFILSSKKLLLSDSGFYLCAWSVLAGNRNYGYTFGSGTRLTVV.

The gene calls are TRBV6-1 and TRBJ1-2; D is perhaps TRBD1 (6 bases). V was trimmed by 2 bases and J by 0 bases, leaving 16 bases between them. Germline loops: CDR1 MNHNS, CDR2 SASEGT. The CDR3 is 17 residues long. The CDR3 nucleotides are TGTGCCAGCAGTGAACCTGGACAGCTTCATCCTAACTATGGCTACACCTTC. Translating it yields CASSEPGQLHPNYGYTF.